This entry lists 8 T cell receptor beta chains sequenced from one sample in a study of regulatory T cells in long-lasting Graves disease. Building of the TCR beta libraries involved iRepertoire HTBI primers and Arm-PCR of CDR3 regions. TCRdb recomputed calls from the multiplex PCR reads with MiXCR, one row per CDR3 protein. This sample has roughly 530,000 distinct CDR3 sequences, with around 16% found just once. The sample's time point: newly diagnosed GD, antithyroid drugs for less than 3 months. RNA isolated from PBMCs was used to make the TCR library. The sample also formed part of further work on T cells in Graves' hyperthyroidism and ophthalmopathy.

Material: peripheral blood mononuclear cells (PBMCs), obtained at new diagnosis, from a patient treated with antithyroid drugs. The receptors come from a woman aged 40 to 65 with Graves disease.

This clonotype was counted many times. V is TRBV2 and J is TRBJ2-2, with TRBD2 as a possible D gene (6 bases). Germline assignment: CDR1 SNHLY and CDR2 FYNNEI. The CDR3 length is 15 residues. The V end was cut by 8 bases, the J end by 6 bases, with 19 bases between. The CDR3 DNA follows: TGTGCCAGCGGGGCCCGGGACTCCTTGGCCGGGGAGCTGTTTTTT. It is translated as CASGARDSLAGELFF.

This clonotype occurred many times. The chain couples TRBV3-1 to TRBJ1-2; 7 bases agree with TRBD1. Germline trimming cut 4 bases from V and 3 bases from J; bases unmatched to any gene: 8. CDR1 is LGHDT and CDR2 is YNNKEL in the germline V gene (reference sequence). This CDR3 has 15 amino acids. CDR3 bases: TGTGCCAGCAGCCCCCGAACAGGGGAGGACTATGGCTACACCTTC. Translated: CASSPRTGEDYGYTF.

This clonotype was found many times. The CDR3 DNA sequence: TGTGCCAGCAGTTTTGGGCAGGGCTACCCCTACGAGCAGTACTTC. Translation: CASSFGQGYPYEQYF. The chain links TRBV12-3 or TRBV12-4 to TRBJ2-7; D is perhaps TRBD1 (5 bases). The CDR3 is made up of 15 amino acids. V lost 3 bases and J 2 bases, leaving 14 bases between the germline ends.

This CDR3 reads CASSSRGGSGNTIYF. The CDR3, as DNA: TGTGCCAGCAGCTCCCGGGGGGGCTCTGGAAACACCATATATTTT. This chain connects TRBV7-6 to TRBJ1-3; the D gene is possibly TRBD1 (5 bases). Germline CDR1 SGHVS, CDR2 FNYEAQ. The V and J ends lost 4 bases and 0 bases respectively, with 10 bases between them. The CDR3 consists of 15 residues.

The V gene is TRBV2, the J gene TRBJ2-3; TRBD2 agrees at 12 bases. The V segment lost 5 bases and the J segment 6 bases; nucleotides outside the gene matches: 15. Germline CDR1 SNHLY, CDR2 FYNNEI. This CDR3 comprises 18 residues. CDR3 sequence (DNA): TGTGCCAGCAGTATCTTACCCCCTGCTAGCGGGGGGGTTGATACGCAGTATTTT. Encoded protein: CASSILPPASGGVDTQYF. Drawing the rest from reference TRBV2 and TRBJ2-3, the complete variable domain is EPEVTQTPSHQVTQMGQEVILRCVPISNHLYFYWYRQILGQKVEFLVSFYNNEISEKSEIFDDQFSVERPDGSNFTLKIRSTKLEDSAMYFCASSILPPASGGVDTQYFGPGTRLTVL.

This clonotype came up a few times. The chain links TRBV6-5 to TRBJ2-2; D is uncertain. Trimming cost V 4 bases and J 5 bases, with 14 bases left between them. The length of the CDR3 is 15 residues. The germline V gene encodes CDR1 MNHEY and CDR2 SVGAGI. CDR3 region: CASSSILRRTGELFF. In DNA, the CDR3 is TGTGCCAGCAGTTCCATCTTGCGGAGAACCGGGGAGCTGTTTTTT.

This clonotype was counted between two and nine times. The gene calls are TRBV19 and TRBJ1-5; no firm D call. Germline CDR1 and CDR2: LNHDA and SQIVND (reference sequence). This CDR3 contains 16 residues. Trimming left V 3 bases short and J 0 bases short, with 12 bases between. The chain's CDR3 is CASSIIEGGSNQPQHF. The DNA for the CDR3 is TGTGCCAGTAGTATCATCGAGGGAGGTAGCAATCAGCCCCAGCATTTT.

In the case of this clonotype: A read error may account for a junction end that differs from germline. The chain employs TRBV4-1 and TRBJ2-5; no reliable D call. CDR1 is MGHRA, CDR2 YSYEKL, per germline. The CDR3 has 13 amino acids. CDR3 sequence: CASSQGSLETQYF. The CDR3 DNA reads TGTGCCAGCAGCCAAGGGTCCCTCGAGACCCAGTACTTC.